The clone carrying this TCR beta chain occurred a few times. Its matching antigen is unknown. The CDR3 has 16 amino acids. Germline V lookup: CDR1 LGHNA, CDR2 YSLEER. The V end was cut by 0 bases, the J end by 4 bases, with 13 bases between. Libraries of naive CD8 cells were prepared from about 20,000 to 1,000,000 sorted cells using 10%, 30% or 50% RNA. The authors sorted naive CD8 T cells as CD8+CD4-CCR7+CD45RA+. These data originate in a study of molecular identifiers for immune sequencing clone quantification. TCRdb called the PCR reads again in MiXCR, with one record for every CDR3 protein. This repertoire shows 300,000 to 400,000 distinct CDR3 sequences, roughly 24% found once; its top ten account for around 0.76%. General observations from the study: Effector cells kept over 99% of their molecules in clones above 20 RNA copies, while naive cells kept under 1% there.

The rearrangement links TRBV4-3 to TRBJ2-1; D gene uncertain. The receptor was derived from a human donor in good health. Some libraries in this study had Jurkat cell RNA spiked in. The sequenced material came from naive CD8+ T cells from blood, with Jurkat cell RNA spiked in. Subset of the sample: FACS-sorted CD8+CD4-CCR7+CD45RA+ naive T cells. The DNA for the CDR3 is TGCGCCAGCAGCCAAGATTCCGCTAGTCGGTACAATGAGCAGTTCTTC. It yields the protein CASSQDSASRYNEQFF.